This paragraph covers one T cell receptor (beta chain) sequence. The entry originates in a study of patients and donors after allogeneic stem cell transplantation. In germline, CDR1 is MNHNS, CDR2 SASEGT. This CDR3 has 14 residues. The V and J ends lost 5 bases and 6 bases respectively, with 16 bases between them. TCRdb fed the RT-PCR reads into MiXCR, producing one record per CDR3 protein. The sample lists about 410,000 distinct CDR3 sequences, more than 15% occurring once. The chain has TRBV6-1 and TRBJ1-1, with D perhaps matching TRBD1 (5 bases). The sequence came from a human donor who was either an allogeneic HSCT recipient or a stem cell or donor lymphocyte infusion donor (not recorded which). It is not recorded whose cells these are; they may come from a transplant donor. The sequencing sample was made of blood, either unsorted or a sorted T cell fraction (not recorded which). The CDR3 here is CASSTPGGVAEAFF. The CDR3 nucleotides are TGTGCCAGCAGTACCCCTGGAGGGGTCGCTGAAGCTTTCTTT.